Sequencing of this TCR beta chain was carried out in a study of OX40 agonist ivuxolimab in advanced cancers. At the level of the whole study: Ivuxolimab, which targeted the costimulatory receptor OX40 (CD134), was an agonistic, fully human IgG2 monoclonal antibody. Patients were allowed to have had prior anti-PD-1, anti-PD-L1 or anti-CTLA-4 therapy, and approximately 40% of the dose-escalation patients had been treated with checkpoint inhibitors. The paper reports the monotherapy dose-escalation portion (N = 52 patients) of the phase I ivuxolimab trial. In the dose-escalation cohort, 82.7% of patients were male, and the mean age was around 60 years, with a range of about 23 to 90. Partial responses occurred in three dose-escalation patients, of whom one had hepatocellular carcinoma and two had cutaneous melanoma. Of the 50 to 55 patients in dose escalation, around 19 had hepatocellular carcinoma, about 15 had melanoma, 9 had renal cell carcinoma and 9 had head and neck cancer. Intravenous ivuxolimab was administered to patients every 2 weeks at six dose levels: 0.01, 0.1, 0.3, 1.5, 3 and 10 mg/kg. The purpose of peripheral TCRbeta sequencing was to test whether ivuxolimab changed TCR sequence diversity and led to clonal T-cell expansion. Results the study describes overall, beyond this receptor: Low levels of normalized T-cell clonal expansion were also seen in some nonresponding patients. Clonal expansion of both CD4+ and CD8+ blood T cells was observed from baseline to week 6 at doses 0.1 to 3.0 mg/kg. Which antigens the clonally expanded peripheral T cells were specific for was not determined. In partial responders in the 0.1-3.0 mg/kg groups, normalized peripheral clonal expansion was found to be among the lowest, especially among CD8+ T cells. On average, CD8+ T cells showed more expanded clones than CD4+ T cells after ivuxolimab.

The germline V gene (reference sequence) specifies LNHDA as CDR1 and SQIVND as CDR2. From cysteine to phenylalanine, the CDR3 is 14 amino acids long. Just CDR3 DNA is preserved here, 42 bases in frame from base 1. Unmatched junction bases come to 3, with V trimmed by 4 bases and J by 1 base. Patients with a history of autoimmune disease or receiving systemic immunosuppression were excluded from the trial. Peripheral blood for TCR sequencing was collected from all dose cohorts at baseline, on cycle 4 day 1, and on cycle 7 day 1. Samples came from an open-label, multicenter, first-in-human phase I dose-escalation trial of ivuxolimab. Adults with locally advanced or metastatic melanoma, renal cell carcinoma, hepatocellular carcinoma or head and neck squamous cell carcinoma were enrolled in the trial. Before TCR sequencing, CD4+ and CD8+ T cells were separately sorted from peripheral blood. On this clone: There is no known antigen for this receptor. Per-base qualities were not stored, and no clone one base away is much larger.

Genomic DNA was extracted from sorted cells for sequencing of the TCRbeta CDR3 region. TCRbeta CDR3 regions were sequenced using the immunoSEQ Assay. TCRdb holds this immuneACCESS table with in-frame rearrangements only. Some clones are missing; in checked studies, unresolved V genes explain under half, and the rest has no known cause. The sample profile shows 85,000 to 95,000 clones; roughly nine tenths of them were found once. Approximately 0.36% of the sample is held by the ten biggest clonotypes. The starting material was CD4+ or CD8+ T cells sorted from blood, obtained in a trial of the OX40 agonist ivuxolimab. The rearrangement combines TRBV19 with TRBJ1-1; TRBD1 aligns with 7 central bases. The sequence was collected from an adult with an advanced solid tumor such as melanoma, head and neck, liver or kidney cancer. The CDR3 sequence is CASSRDRENTEAFF. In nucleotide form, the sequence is TGTGCCAGTAGTAGAGACAGGGAGAACACTGAAGCTTTCTTT.